This T cell receptor (beta chain) was sequenced for a study of blood T cell repertoires in COVID-19. Trimming at V came to 7 bases and at J to 9 bases, leaving 12 bases not matched to a gene. The CDR3 sequence is 15 residues long. Germline CDR1 reads LNHDA; CDR2 reads SQIVND (reference sequence). Sequencing used immunoSEQ multiplex PCR; TCRdb keeps in-frame clones, though not all of them. In the table there are about 140,000 clones, around three quarters of which are singletons. The receptor's source is a man between 60 and 75 years old with acute or convalescent COVID-19. The rearrangement links TRBV19 to TRBJ1-1; 12 bases are a match to TRBD1. Sequencing was done on a sample of peripheral blood. Here the CDR3 reads CASTPTPGTGGKAFF. The CDR3, as DNA: TGTGCCAGTACCCCCACCCCCGGGACAGGGGGCAAAGCTTTCTTT.